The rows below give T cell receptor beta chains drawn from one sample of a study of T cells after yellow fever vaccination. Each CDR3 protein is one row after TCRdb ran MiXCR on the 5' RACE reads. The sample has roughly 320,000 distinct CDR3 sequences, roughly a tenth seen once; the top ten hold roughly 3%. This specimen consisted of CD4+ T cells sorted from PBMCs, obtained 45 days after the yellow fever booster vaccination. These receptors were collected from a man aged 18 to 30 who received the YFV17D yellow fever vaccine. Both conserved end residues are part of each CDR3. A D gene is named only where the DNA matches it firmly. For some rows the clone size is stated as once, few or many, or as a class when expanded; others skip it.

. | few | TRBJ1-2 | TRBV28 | TGTGCCAGCAGAGAAGCGGGGGCGACGGACTATGGCTACACCTTC | CASREAGATDYGYTF
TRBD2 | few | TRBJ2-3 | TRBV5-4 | TGTGCCAGCAGCCGGGCGGGGGGAAGAGATACGCAGTATTTT | CASSRAGGRDTQYF
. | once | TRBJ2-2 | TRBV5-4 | TGTGCCAGCAGCTTCCCCAGGGGAAAAACCGGGGAGCTGTTTTTT | CASSFPRGKTGELFF
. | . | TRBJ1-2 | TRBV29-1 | TGCAGCGTCCAGATACAGGGTTCTGTTTATGGCTACACCTTC | CSVQIQGSVYGYTF
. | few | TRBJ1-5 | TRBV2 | TGTGCCAGCAGTGAAGGTGGCATTAATAGCAATCAGCCCCAGCATTTT | CASSEGGINSNQPQHF
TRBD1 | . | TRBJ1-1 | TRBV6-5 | TGTGCCAGCAGGGAGTACAGGGGAGGGAACACTGAAGCTTTCTTT | CASREYRGGNTEAFF
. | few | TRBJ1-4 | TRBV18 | TGTGCCAGCTCACCAGGAAGAGGCGGTAATGAAAAACTGTTTTTT | CASSPGRGGNEKLFF
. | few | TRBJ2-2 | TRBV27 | TGTGCCAGCTTCGGGGGAAAGGTGGTCGGGTACACCGGGGAGCTGTTTTTT | CASFGGKVVGYTGELFF
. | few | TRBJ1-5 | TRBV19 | TGTGCCAGTAGCTGGCAAAGCAATCAGCCCCAGCATTTT | CASSWQSNQPQHF
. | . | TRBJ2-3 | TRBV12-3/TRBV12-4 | TGTGCCAGCGCGGTCGAGAGCACAGATACGCAGTATTTT | CASAVESTDTQYF
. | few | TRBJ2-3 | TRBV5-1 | TGCGCCAGCAGCTACGGGACCGGGAGATCCACAGATACGCAGTATTTT | CASSYGTGRSTDTQYF
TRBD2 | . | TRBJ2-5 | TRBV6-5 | TGTGCCAGCACCCCCGCCGGGGGGGGGCGTCAAGAGACCCAGTACTTC | CASTPAGGGRQETQYF
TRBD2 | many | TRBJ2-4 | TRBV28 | TGTGCCAGCAGATCCCCCAGGGAGGGTGGAAACATTCAGTACTTC | CASRSPREGGNIQYF
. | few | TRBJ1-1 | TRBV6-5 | TGTGCCAGCAGTTACTCCGGCAGGGACACTGAAGCTTTCTTT | CASSYSGRDTEAFF
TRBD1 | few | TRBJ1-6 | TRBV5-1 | TGCGCCAGCAGCTTGGGCCCCCGGACAGGGGGCGAATCACCCCTCCACTTT | CASSLGPRTGGESPLHF
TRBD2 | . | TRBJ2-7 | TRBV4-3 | TGCGCCAGCAGCCAAGTGGGACTAGCGAGTTACGAGCAGTACTTC | CASSQVGLASYEQYF
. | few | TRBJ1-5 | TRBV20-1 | TGCAGTGCTAGGACTCCTCGGGCAGGCCCATCAAAGCCCCAGCATTTT | CSARTPRAGPSKPQHF
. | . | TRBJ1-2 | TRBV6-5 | TGTGCCAGCAGTTACAAGAACTATGGCTACACCTTC | CASSYKNYGYTF
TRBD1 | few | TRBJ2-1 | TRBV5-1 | TGCGCCAGCAGCTTGGTTAGGGACAGCTACAATGAGCAGTTCTTC | CASSLVRDSYNEQFF
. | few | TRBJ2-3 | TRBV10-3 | TGTGCCATCGGCAGGGCTGATACGCAGTATTTT | CAIGRADTQYF
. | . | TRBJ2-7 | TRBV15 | TGTGCCACCAGCGCCCCGGGACGACCCTACGAGCAGTACTTC | CATSAPGRPYEQYF
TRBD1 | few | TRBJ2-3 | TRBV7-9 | TGTGCCAGCAGCCCTCAGACAGGGGCCGTCACAGATACGCAGTATTTT | CASSPQTGAVTDTQYF
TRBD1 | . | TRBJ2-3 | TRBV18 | TGTGCCAGCTCAGTAACAGGGGTGAGCACAGATACGCAGTATTTT | CASSVTGVSTDTQYF
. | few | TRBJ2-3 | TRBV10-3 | TGTGCCATCAGTGAGTGGGGAGGCACAGATACGCAGTATTTT | CAISEWGGTDTQYF
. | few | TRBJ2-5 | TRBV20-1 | TGCAGTGCTCAAACACCACCGAAAGAGACCCAGTACTTC | CSAQTPPKETQYF
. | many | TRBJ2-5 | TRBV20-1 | TGCAGTGCTCCCGGGACCACCCGGGAGACCCAGTACTTC | CSAPGTTRETQYF
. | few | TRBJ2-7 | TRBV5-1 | TGCGCCAGCAGCGGAACAGGGCTCAGCTCCTACGAGCAGTACTTC | CASSGTGLSSYEQYF
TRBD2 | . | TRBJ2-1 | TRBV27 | TGTGCCAGCAGTTTACGTTGGGTAGCGGGGGGTCCTTACAATGAGCAGTTCTTC | CASSLRWVAGGPYNEQFF
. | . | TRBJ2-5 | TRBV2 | TGTGCCAGCAGTACCACTTCTGCGGGGTGGGAAGAGACCCAGTACTTC | CASSTTSAGWEETQYF
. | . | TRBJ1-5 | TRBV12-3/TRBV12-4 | TGTGCCAGCAGTTGGCAGTTGCACAATCAGCCCCAGCATTTT | CASSWQLHNQPQHF
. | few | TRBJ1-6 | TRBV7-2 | TGTGCCAGCAGCTTAGAAGGGAGGCGGAATTCACCCCTCCACTTT | CASSLEGRRNSPLHF
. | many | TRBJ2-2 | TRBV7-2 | TGTGCCAGCAGCGATATACATGTAGGCGGGGAGCTGTTTTTT | CASSDIHVGGELFF
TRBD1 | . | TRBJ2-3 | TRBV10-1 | TGCGCCAGCAGTGACGGGACAGGGGAAGATACGCAGTATTTT | CASSDGTGEDTQYF
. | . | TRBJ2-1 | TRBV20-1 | TGCAGTGCTCCAAGAGGGGGGGCTTTATACAATGAGCAGTTCTTC | CSAPRGGALYNEQFF
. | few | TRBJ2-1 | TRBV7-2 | TGTGCCAGCAGCTTAGACGGCAGCCACAATGAGCAGTTCTTC | CASSLDGSHNEQFF
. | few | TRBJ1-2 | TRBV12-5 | TGTGCTAGTGGTTTAGGGTCCAGGGGCTACACCTTC | CASGLGSRGYTF
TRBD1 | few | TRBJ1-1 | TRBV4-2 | TGTGCCAGCAGCCAAGCGACAGGGGGCTTGTTCACTGAAGCTTTCTTT | CASSQATGGLFTEAFF
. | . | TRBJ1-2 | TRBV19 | TGTGCCAGTAGTATAGATCACAGGGCCCCGGATGGCTACACCTTC | CASSIDHRAPDGYTF
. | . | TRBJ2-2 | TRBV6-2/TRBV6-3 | TGTGCCAGCAGTTACCAGGGGGAGCTGTTTTTT | CASSYQGELFF
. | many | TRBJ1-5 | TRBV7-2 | TGTGCCAGCAGCCCAACGAGTGGAGGAGGAACCAATCAGCCCCAGCATTTT | CASSPTSGGGTNQPQHF
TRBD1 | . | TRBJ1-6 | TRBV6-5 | TGTGCCAGCAGTTATTGGGTCCCGGGACAGGGTGGTTCACCCCTCCACTTT | CASSYWVPGQGGSPLHF
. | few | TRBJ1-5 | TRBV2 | TGTGCCAGCAGGGGGAGTAATAGCAATCAGCCCCAGCATTTT | CASRGSNSNQPQHF
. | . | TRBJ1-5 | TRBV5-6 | TGTGCCAGCAGCTTACGGGGGTTTAATCAGCCCCAGCATTTT | CASSLRGFNQPQHF
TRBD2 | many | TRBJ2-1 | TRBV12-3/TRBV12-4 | TGTGCCAGCACCCGACTAGCGTCGGGGTACAATGAGCAGTTCTTC | CASTRLASGYNEQFF
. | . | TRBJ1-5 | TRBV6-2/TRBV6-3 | TGTGCCAGCAGTGTCCTACAGGGATTACAGCCCCAGCATTTT | CASSVLQGLQPQHF
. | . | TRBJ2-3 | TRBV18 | TGTGCCAGCTCACCAGGTGGAGATCGGGATACGCAGTATTTT | CASSPGGDRDTQYF
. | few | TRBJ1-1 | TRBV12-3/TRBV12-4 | TGTGCCAGCAGTGCCCACGATGGGGCGACTGAAGCTTTCTTT | CASSAHDGATEAFF
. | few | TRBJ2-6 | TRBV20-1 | TGCAGTGCTAGGTTTGGGGCTGGGGCCAACGTCCTGACTTTC | CSARFGAGANVLTF
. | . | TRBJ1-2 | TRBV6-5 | TGTGCCAGCAGTTACTCGTTACAGACCTATGGCTACACCTTC | CASSYSLQTYGYTF
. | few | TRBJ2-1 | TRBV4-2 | TGTGCCAGTAGGGGCCTAGGAGGAAGAAGTGAGCAGTTCTTC | CASRGLGGRSEQFF
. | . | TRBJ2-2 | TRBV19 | TGTGCCAGTAGTATAGATCTCACCGGGGAGCTGTTTTTT | CASSIDLTGELFF
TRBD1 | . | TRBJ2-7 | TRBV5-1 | TGCGCCAGCAGCATAGGGACAGCCGGCTACGAGCAGTACTTC | CASSIGTAGYEQYF
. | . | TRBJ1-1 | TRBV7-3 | TGTGCCAGCAGCCAATTTCCAGGGTCGGGGACTGAAGCTTTCTTT | CASSQFPGSGTEAFF
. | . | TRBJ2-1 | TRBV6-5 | TGTGCCAGCAGTTACTCGAGGGTTCCCGTCAATGAGCAGTTCTTC | CASSYSRVPVNEQFF
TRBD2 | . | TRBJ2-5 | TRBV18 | TGTGCCAGCTCCCCGGCGTCTGGCGGGGGGGCAAGTGGAGAGACCCAGTACTTC | CASSPASGGGASGETQYF
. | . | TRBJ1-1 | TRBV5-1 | TGCGCCAGCAGCTTGGTGTGGGGGCGCGGGGATACTGAAGCTTTCTTT | CASSLVWGRGDTEAFF
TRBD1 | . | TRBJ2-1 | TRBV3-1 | TGTGCCAGCAGCCATCGTTTAGTACAGGGGTTTTACAATGAGCAGTTCTTC | CASSHRLVQGFYNEQFF
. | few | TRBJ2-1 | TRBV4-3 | TGCGCCAGCAGCCAAGCGAGGGGCCGGGGCAGTTACAATGAGCAGTTCTTC | CASSQARGRGSYNEQFF
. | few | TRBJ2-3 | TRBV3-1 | TGTGCCAGCAGCCAACCACCCGGGGGCACAGATACGCAGTATTTT | CASSQPPGGTDTQYF
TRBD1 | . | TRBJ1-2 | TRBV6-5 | TGTGCCAGCAGTTACGTGGGGACAGGGGGCCATGGCTACACCTTC | CASSYVGTGGHGYTF